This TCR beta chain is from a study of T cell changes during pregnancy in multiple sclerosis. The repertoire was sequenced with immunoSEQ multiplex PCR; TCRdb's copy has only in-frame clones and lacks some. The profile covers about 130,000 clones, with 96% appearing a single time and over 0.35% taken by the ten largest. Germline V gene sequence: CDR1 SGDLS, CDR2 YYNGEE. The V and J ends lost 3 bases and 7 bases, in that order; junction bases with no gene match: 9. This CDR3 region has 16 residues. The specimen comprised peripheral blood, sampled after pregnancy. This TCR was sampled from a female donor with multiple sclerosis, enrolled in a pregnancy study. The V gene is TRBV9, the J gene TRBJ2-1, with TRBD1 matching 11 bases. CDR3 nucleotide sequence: TGTGCCAGCAGCGGTTGGAGTGGACAGGGGGCGAATGAGCAGTTCTTC. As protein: CASSGWSGQGANEQFF. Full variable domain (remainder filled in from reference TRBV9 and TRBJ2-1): DSGVTQTPKHLITATGQRVTLRCSPRSGDLSVYWYQQSLDQGLQFLIQYYNGEERAKGNILERFSAQQFPDLHSELNLSSLELGDSALYFCASSGWSGQGANEQFFGPGTRLTVL.